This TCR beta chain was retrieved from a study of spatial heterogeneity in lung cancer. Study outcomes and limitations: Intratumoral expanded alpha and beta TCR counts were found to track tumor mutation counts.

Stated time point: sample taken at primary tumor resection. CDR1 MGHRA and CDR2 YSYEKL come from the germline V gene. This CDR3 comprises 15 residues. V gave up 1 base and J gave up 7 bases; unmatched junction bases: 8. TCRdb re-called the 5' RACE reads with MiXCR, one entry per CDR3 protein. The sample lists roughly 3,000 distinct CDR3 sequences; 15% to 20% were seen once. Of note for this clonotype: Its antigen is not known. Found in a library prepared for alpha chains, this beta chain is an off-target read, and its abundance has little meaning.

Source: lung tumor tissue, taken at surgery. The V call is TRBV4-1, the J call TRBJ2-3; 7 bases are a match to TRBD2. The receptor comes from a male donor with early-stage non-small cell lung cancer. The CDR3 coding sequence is TGCGCCAGCAGCCAAGTTTTGGGACTAATGAATACGCAGTATTTT. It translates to CASSQVLGLMNTQYF.